This T cell receptor beta chain was obtained from a study of PD-1 blockade in mismatch repair-deficient tumors. For this clone: Its target is unknown. An end of the junction does not agree with germline; a read error may underlie this.

Overall study findings and caveats: Tumor-resident clones, often undetectable pretreatment in blood, expanded then contracted after pembrolizumab.

Generated by immunoSEQ multiplex PCR, the TCRdb table keeps only in-frame clones and is missing some. The data contain approximately 80,000 clones, more than 80% of them singletons. The CDR3 runs 15 residues. Germline CDR1 SSHAT, CDR2 FNYEAQ (reference sequence). The J gene is TRBJ2-2, the V gene TRBV7-7, with a weak D call TRBD1 (5 bases). The sequencing used peripheral blood, collected 44 weeks after starting pembrolizumab. The sequence derives from an adult with mismatch repair-deficient cancer. CDR3 in amino acids: CASSLGQANTGELFF. The CDR3 region has the DNA TGTGCTAGCAGCTTGGGGCAGGCGAACACCGGGGAGCTGTTTTTT. Combining the CDR3 with reference TRBV7-7 and TRBJ2-2 gives the whole variable domain GAGVSQSPRYKVTKRGQDVTLRCDPISSHATLYWYQQALGQGPEFLTYFNYEAQPDKSGLPSDRFSAERPEGSISTLTIQRTEQRDSAMYRCASSLGQANTGELFFGEGSRLTVL.